The text below deals with one T cell receptor (beta chain). Antigen specificity is unknown. The data are from a study of cytotoxic CD8 clonotypes in ibrutinib-treated CLL. Points from the study as a whole: An increase in clonality occurred at ibrutinib response, followed by a return toward baseline at progression. Public clonotypes, found uncommonly, either contracted or stayed stable on treatment.

The data were produced by immunoSEQ multiplex PCR, yet TCRdb's version contains in-frame clones alone and is incomplete. The data show approximately 100,000 clones, almost 80% seen once. The CDR3 contains 16 residues. The germline V gene encodes CDR1 MDHEN and CDR2 SYDVKM. V was trimmed by 5 bases and J by 5 bases, leaving 20 bases between them. This receptor was identified in a human donor with chronic lymphocytic leukemia. Sequencing used PBMCs, obtained after 12 months of ibrutinib treatment. The rearrangement uses TRBV28 and TRBJ2-3; no firm D call. The CDR3 DNA follows: TGTGCCAGCAGTCCGTTCTCCTCGGTCGACGGAGATACGCAGTATTTT. This gives the protein CASSPFSSVDGDTQYF. Looking up the rest from reference TRBV28 and TRBJ2-3 gives the full variable domain: DVKVTQSSRYLVKRTGEKVFLECVQDMDHENMFWYRQDPGLGLRLIYFSYDVKMKEKGDIPEGYSVSREKKERFSLILESASTNQTSMYLCASSPFSSVDGDTQYFGPGTRLTVL.